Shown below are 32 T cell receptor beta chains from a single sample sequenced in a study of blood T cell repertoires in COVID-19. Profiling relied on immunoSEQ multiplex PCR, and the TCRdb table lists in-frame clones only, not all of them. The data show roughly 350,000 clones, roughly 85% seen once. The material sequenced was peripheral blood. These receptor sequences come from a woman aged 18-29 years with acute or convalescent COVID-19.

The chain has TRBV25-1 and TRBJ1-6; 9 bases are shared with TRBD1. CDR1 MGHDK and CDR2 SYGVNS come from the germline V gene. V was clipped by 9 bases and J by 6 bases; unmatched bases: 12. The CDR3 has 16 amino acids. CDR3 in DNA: TGTGCCAGTAAGAGGGGGGACAGGGAGCGTAATTCACCCCTCCACTTT. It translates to CASKRGDRERNSPLHF.

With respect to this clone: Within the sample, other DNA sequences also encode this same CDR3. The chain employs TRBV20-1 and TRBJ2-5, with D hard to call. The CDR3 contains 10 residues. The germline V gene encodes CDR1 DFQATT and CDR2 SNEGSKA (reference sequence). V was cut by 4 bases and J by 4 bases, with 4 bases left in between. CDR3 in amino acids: CSATRETQYF. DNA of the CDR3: TGCAGTGCTACTAGAGAGACCCAGTACTTC.

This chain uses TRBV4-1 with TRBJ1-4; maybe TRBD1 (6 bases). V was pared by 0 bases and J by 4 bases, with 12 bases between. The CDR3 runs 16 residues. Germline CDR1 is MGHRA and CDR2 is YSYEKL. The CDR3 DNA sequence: TGCGCCAGCAGCCAAGATCGCGGGGGGCTTAATGAAAAACTGTTTTTT. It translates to CASSQDRGGLNEKLFF.

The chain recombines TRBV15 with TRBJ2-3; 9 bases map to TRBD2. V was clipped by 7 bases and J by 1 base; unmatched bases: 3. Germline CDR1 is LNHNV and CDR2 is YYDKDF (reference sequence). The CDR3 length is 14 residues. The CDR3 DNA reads TGTGCCACCAAACTAGCGGGTGGCACAGATACGCAGTATTTT. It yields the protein CATKLAGGTDTQYF.

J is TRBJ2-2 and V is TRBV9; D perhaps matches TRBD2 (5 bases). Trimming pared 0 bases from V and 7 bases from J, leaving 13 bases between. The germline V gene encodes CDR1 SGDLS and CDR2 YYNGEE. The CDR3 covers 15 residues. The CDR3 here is CASSVGGGSGGELFF. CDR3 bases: TGTGCCAGCAGCGTAGGAGGAGGAAGTGGCGGGGAGCTGTTTTTT.

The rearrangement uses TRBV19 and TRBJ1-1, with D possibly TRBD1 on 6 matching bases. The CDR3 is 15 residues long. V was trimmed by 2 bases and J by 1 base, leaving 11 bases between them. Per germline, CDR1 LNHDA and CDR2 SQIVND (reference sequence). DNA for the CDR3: TGTGCCAGTAGTATATCCGGGGGGCGGAACACTGAAGCTTTCTTT. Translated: CASSISGGRNTEAFF.

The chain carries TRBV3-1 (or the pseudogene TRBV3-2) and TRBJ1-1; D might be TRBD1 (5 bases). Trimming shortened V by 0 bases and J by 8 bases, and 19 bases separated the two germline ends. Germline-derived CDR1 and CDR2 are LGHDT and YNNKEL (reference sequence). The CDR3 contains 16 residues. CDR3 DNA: TGTGCCAGCAGCCAAGACGGGAGTATAGGGGTGACGGAAGCTTTCTTT. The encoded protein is CASSQDGSIGVTEAFF.

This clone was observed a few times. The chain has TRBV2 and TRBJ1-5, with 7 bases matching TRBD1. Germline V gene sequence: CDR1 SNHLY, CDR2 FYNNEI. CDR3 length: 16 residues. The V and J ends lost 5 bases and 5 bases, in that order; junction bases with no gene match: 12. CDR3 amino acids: CASSKASGQKDQPQHF. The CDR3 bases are TGTGCCAGCAGTAAGGCTTCGGGACAGAAGGATCAGCCCCAGCATTTT.

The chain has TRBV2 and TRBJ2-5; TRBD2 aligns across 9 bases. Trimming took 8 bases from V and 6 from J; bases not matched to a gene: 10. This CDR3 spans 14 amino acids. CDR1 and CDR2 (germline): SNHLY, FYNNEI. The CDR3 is CASLSTSGQKTQYF. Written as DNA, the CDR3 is TGTGCCAGCCTATCCACTAGCGGGCAGAAGACCCAGTACTTC.

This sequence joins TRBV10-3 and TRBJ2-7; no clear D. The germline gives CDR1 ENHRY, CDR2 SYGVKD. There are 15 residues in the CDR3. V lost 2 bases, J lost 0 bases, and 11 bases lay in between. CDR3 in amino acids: CAISEGPRSSYEQYF. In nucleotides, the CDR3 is TGTGCCATCAGTGAGGGCCCTCGCAGCTCCTACGAGCAGTACTTC.

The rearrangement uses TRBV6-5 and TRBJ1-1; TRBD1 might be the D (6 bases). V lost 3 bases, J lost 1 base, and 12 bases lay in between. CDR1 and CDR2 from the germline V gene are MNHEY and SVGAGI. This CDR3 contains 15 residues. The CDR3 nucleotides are TGTGCCAGCAGTTATTCCAGGGGAAGGAACACTGAAGCTTTCTTT. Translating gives CASSYSRGRNTEAFF.

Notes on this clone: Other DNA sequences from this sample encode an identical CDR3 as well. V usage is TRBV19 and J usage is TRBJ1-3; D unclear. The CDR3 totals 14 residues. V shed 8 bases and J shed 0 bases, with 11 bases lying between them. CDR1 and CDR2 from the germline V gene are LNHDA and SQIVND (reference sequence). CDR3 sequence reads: CASRQDFSGNTIYF. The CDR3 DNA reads TGTGCCAGTCGGCAGGATTTCTCTGGAAACACCATATATTTT.

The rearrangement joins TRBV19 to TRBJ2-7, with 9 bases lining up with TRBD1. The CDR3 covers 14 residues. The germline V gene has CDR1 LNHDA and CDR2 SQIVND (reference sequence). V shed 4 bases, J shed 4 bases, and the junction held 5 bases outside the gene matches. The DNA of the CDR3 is TGTGCCAGTAGTACCGGGACAGGGACATACGAGCAGTACTTC. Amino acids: CASSTGTGTYEQYF.

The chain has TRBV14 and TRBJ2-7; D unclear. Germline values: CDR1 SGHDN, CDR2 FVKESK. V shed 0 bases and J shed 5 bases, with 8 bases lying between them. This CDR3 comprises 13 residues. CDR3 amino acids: CASSQDNGDEQYF. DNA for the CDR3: TGTGCCAGCAGCCAAGATAACGGAGACGAGCAGTACTTC.

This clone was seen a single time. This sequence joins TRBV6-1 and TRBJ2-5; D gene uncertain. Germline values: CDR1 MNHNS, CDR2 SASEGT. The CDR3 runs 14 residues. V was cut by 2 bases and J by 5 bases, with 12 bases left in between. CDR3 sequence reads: CASSELFDGETQYF. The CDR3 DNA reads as TGTGCCAGCAGTGAACTTTTCGACGGGGAGACCCAGTACTTC.

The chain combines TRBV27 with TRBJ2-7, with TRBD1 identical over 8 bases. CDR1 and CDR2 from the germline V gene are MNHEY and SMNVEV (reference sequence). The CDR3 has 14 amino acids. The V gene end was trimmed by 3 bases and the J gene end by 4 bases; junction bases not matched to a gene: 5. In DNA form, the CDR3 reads TGTGCCAGCAGTTTTGGGACAGGATCATACGAGCAGTACTTC. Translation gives CASSFGTGSYEQYF.

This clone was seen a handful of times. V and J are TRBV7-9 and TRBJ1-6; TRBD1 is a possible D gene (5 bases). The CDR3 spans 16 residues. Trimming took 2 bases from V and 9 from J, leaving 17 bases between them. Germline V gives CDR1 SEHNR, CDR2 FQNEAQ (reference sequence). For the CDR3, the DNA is TGTGCCAGCAGCTTAAATCCAGGGATAAGGAGTTCACCCCTCCACTTT. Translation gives CASSLNPGIRSSPLHF.

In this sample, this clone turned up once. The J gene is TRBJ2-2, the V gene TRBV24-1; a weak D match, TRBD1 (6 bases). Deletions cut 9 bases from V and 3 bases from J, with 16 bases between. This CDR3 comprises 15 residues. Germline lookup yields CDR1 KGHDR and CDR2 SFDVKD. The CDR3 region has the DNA TGTGCCACCGGTCAAGGGGGAAGGGACACCGGGGAGCTGTTTTTT. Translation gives CATGQGGRDTGELFF.

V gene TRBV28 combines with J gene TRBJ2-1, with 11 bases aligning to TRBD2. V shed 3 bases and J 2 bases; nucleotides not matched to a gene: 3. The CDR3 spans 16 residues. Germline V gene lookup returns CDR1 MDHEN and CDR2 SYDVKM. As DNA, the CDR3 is TGTGCCAGCAGTTTCTTAGCGGGAGGGGCCTACAATGAGCAGTTCTTC. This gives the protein CASSFLAGGAYNEQFF.

The CDR3, as DNA: TGTGCCAGCAGCCGGGAGGGATCGGGTAATTCACCCCTCCACTTT. Its protein product is CASSREGSGNSPLHF. The V call is TRBV3-1 (or the pseudogene TRBV3-2), the J call TRBJ1-6; D not certain. The CDR3 covers 15 residues. V was pared by 4 bases and J by 6 bases, with 13 bases between. The germline V gene has CDR1 LGHDT and CDR2 YNNKEL (reference sequence).

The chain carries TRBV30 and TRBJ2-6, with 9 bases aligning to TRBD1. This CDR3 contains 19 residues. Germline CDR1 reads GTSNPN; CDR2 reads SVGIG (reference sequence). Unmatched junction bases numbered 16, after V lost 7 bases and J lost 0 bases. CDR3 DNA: TGTGCCTTGACGGGACAGGGTATTTCAATAGGCTCTGGGGCCAACGTCCTGACTTTC. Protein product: CALTGQGISIGSGANVLTF.

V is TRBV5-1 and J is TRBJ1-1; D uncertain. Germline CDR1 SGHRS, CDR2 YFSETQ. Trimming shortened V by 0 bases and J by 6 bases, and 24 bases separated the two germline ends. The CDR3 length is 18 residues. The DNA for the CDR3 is TGCGCCAGCAGCTTGGAAGGAGCGGAAGCTCCGACCTCGGCTGAAGCTTTCTTT. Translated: CASSLEGAEAPTSAEAFF.

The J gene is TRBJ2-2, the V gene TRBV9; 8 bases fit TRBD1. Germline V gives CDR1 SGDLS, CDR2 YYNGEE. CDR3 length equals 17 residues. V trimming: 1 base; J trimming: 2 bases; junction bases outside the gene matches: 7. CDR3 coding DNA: TGTGCCAGCAGCGTACGGAGGACAGGGCTAAACACCGGGGAGCTGTTTTTT. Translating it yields CASSVRRTGLNTGELFF. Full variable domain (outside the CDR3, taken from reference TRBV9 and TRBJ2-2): DSGVTQTPKHLITATGQRVTLRCSPRSGDLSVYWYQQSLDQGLQFLIQYYNGEERAKGNILERFSAQQFPDLHSELNLSSLELGDSALYFCASSVRRTGLNTGELFFGEGSRLTVL.

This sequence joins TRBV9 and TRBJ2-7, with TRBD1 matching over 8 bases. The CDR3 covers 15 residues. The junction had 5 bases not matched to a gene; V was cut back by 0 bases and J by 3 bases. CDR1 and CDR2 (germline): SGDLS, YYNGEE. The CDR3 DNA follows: TGTGCCAGCAGCGTAGAGGGGGACAGGATCTACGAGCAGTACTTC. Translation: CASSVEGDRIYEQYF.

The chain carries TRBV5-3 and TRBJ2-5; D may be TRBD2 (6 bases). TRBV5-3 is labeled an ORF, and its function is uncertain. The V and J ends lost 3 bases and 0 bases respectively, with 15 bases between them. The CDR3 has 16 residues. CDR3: CARSCPPSGYQETQYF. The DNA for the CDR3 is TGTGCCAGAAGCTGCCCCCCAAGCGGGTACCAAGAGACCCAGTACTTC.

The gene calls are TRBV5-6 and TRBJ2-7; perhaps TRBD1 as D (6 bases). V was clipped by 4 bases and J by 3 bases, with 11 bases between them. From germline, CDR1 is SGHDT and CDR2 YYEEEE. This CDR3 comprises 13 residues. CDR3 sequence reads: CASSGTGFYEQYF. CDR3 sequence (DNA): TGTGCCAGCAGCGGCACAGGGTTCTACGAGCAGTACTTC.

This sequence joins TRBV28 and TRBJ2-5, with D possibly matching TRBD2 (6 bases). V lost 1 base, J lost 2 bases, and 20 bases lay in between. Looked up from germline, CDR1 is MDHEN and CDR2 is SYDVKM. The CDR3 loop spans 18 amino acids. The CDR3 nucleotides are TGTGCCAGCAGTTTATTGTCGTCCGGGAGCGGGTCACAAGAGACCCAGTACTTC. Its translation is CASSLLSSGSGSQETQYF. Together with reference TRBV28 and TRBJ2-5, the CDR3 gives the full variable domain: DVKVTQSSRYLVKRTGEKVFLECVQDMDHENMFWYRQDPGLGLRLIYFSYDVKMKEKGDIPEGYSVSREKKERFSLILESASTNQTSMYLCASSLLSSGSGSQETQYFGPGTRLLVL.

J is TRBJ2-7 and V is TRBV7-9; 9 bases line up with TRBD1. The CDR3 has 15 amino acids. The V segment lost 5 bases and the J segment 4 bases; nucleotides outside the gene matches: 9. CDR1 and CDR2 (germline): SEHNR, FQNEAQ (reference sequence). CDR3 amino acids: CASSRTGAGEYEQYF. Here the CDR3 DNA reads TGTGCCAGCAGCCGGACAGGGGCAGGGGAATACGAGCAGTACTTC.

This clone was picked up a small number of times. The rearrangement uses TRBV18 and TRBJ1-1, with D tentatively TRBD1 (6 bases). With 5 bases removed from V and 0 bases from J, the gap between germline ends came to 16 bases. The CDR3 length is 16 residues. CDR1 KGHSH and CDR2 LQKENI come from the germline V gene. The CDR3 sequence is CASSSPGALMNTEAFF. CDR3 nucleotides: TGTGCCAGCTCATCGCCAGGGGCCCTCATGAACACTGAAGCTTTCTTT.

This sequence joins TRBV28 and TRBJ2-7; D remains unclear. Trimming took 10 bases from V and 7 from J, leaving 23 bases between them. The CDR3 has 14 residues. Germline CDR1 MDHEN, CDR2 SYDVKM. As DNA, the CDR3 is TGTGCCACGTCCCCTCTCTTGATGGAGACTGAGCAGTACTTC. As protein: CATSPLLMETEQYF.

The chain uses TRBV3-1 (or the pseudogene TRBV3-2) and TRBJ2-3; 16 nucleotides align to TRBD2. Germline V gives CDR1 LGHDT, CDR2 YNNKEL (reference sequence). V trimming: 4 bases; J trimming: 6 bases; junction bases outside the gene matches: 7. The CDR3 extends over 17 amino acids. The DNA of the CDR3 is TGTGCCAGCAGCCTCGGGACTAGCGGGGGGGTTCGGGATACGCAGTATTTT. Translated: CASSLGTSGGVRDTQYF.

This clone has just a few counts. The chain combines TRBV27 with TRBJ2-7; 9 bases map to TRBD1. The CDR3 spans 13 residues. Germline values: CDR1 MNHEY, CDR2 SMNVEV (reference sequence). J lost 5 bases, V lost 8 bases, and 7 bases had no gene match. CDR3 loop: CASSGTGWNEQYF. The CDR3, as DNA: TGTGCCAGCTCTGGGACAGGGTGGAACGAGCAGTACTTC.